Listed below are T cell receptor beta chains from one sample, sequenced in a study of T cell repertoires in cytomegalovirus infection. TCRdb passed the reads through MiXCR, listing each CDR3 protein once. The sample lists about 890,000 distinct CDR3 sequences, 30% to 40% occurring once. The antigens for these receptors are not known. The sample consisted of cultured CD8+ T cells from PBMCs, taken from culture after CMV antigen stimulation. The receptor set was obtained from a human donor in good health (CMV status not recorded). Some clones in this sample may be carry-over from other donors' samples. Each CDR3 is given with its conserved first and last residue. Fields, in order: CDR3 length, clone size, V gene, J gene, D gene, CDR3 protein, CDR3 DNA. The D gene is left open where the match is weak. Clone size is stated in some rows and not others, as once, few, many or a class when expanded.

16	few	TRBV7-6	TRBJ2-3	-	CASSPAWGALADTQYF	TGTGCCAGCAGCCCAGCATGGGGGGCGCTTGCAGATACGCAGTATTTT
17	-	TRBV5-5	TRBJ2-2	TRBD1	CASSTRDRGRNTGELFF	TGTGCCAGCAGCACACGGGACAGGGGGAGGAACACCGGGGAGCTGTTTTTT
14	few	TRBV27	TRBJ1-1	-	CASSQRGRNTEAFF	TGTGCCAGCAGTCAAAGAGGTCGGAACACTGAAGCTTTCTTT
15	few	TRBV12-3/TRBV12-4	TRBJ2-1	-	CASIQTSSSYNEQFF	TGTGCCAGCATCCAGACTTCCAGCTCCTACAATGAGCAGTTCTTC
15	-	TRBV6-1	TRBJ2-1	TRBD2	CASSEVASGGSEQFF	TGTGCCAGCAGTGAAGTGGCTAGCGGGGGTTCTGAGCAGTTCTTC
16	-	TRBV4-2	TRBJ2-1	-	CASSLRIAGQDNEQFF	TGTGCCAGCAGCCTTCGGATAGCGGGACAGGACAATGAGCAGTTCTTC
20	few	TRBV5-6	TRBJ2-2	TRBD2	CASSLDFTSGGFGNTGELFF	TGTGCCAGCAGCTTGGACTTTACTAGCGGGGGTTTCGGGAACACCGGGGAGCTGTTTTTT
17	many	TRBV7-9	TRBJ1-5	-	CASSSTRDIYSNQPQHF	TGTGCCAGCAGCTCGACCCGGGACATCTATAGCAATCAGCCCCAGCATTTT
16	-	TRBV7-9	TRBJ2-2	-	CASSTETSLNTGELFF	TGTGCCAGCAGCACAGAAACTAGCTTGAACACCGGGGAGCTGTTTTTT
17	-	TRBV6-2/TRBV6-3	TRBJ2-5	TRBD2	CANSRTSGEVWEETQYF	TGTGCCAACAGCCGGACTAGCGGGGAGGTTTGGGAAGAGACCCAGTACTTC
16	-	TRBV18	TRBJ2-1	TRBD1	CASPLRQGDPYNEQFF	TGTGCCAGCCCGCTAAGACAGGGGGACCCCTACAATGAGCAGTTCTTC
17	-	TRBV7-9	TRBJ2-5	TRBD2	CASSSTFQRGVGETQYF	TGTGCCAGCAGCTCTACGTTTCAGCGGGGAGTCGGAGAGACCCAGTACTTC
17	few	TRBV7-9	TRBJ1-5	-	CASSFGAGTDWGQPQHF	TGTGCCAGCAGCTTTGGGGCCGGAACCGACTGGGGTCAGCCCCAGCATTTT
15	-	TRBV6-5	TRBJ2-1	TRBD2	CASNPTSGGYNEQFF	TGTGCCAGCAACCCAACTAGCGGGGGTTACAATGAGCAGTTCTTC
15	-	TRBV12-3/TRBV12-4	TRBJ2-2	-	CASSFIGVWAGELFF	TGTGCCAGCAGTTTTATCGGGGTTTGGGCCGGGGAGCTGTTTTTT
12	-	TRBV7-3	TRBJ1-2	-	CASSRGIGGYTF	TGTGCCAGCTCACGGGGGATAGGGGGCTACACCTTC
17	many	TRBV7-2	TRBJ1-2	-	CASSLVLGDRTAYGYTF	TGTGCCAGCAGCTTAGTATTGGGAGACAGGACGGCGTATGGCTACACCTTC
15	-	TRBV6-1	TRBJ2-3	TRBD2	CATCEAGGYTDTQYF	TGTGCCACCTGTGAGGCGGGGGGGTACACAGATACGCAGTATTTT